The 16 T cell receptor beta chains reported below all come from one sample, sequenced in a study of cytomegalovirus exposure and HLA in healthy donors (TCRdb year 2017). Library prep was done by the immunoSEQ multiplex PCR assay. For the multiplex PCR, a mixture combining 60 forward primers for TCR Vbeta segments and 13 reverse primers for TCR Jbeta segments was used. In TCRdb, the immuneACCESS table is reduced to in-frame sequences with V and J assigned. These tables do not hold every clone; where another copy was compared, an unresolved V gene accounts for under half, and the others remain unexplained. This sample comprises approximately 150,000 clones, approximately 80% of them detected only once. 5% to 6.5% of the sample is taken by the ten largest. Sequencing input: PBMCs. Source of these receptors: a man younger than 45 in good health and CMV-seropositive.

This rearrangement joins TRBV5-4 to TRBJ2-1, with D maybe TRBD2 (5 bases). With 4 bases removed from V and 0 bases from J, the gap between germline ends came to 8 bases. Germline V CDR1 and CDR2: SGHNT, YYREEE (reference sequence). This CDR3 comprises 14 residues. The CDR3 here is CASSRERSYNEQFF. DNA of the CDR3: TGTGCCAGCAGCCGGGAACGCTCCTACAATGAGCAGTTCTTC.

The chain couples TRBV5-1 to TRBJ1-1; maybe TRBD1 (6 bases). The CDR3 consists of 14 residues. The germline V and J ends were trimmed by 4 bases and 3 bases, with 13 bases remaining between them. Germline V CDR1 and CDR2: SGHRS, YFSETQ. CDR3 protein: CASSPGHTDTEAFF. CDR3 nucleotides: TGCGCCAGCAGCCCGGGACACACGGACACTGAAGCTTTCTTT. Drawing the rest from reference TRBV5-1 and TRBJ1-1, the complete variable domain is KAGVTQTPRYLIKTRGQQVTLSCSPISGHRSVSWYQQTPGQGLQFLFEYFSETQRNKGNFPGRFSGRQFSNSRSEMNVSTLELGDSALYLCASSPGHTDTEAFFGQGTRLTVV.

The V call is TRBV2, the J call TRBJ2-3, with D perhaps TRBD2 (6 bases). Germline V CDR1 and CDR2: SNHLY, FYNNEI. The germline V and J ends were trimmed by 6 bases and 2 bases, with 15 bases remaining between them. The CDR3 extends over 15 amino acids. Here the CDR3 reads CASSMVRGLTDTQYF. The CDR3 DNA sequence: TGTGCCAGCAGCATGGTCCGGGGACTCACAGATACGCAGTATTTT. Full variable domain (outside the CDR3, taken from reference TRBV2 and TRBJ2-3): EPEVTQTPSHQVTQMGQEVILRCVPISNHLYFYWYRQILGQKVEFLVSFYNNEISEKSEIFDDQFSVERPDGSNFTLKIRSTKLEDSAMYFCASSMVRGLTDTQYFGPGTRLTVL.

The chain carries TRBV6-6 and TRBJ2-7, with 8 bases aligning to TRBD2. The CDR3 spans 13 residues. V was pared by 7 bases and J by 6 bases, with 8 bases of the junction left unmatched. Germline CDR1 is MNHNY and CDR2 is SVGAGI (reference sequence). The CDR3 region has the DNA TGTGCCAGCAACCTAGGGGCGGGAGGCGAGCAGTACTTC. It yields the protein CASNLGAGGEQYF.

The rearrangement links TRBV10-3 to TRBJ2-1, with D maybe TRBD2 (6 bases). Trimming pared 0 bases from V and 5 bases from J, leaving 14 bases between. In germline, CDR1 is ENHRY, CDR2 SYGVKD. This CDR3 has 16 amino acids. The CDR3 loop reads CAISESGDFPDNEQFF. The CDR3 bases are TGTGCCATCAGTGAGTCAGGGGACTTTCCTGACAATGAGCAGTTCTTC.

The gene calls are TRBV7-8 and TRBJ2-3, with TRBD1 matching over 10 bases. This CDR3 spans 14 amino acids. Germline loops: CDR1 SGHVS, CDR2 FQNEAQ. The ends lost 5 bases at V and 5 bases at J; junction bases unmatched: 4. CDR3 coding DNA: TGTGCCAGCAGCGTCGACAGGGGGCAAGATACGCAGTATTTT. It encodes CASSVDRGQDTQYF.

This chain uses TRBV6-4 with TRBJ1-6; the match to TRBD1 covers 9 bases. V lost 5 bases, J lost 8 bases, and 7 bases stayed unmatched. Germline V gene data show CDR1 as MRHNA and CDR2 as SNTAGT. The CDR3 has 15 residues. CDR3 sequence (DNA): TGTGCCAGCAGTCAAAGACAGGGGGAGGATTCACCCCTCCACTTT. Encoded protein: CASSQRQGEDSPLHF.

This clone has just one count. The chain couples TRBV5-1 to TRBJ1-1, with TRBD1 matching 7 bases. The CDR3 contains 15 residues. Germline CDR1 and CDR2: SGHRS and YFSETQ. The V segment lost 4 bases and the J segment 1 base; nucleotides outside the gene matches: 7. CDR3 protein: CASSNTPGGNTEAFF. Written as DNA, the CDR3 is TGCGCCAGCAGCAATACCCCAGGGGGGAACACTGAAGCTTTCTTT. The full variable domain, with the rest looked up from reference TRBV5-1 and TRBJ1-1, is KAGVTQTPRYLIKTRGQQVTLSCSPISGHRSVSWYQQTPGQGLQFLFEYFSETQRNKGNFPGRFSGRQFSNSRSEMNVSTLELGDSALYLCASSNTPGGNTEAFFGQGTRLTVV.

The chain links TRBV5-1 to TRBJ2-2; 8 bases map to TRBD2. The CDR3 spans 16 residues. Unmatched junction bases numbered 12, after V lost 4 bases and J lost 7 bases. Germline V gene data show CDR1 as SGHRS and CDR2 as YFSETQ. The CDR3 protein is CASSRTAGGLGGELFF. CDR3 DNA: TGCGCCAGCAGCCGGACGGCGGGGGGCCTTGGCGGGGAGCTGTTTTTT.

V and J are TRBV5-1 and TRBJ2-2; D is perhaps TRBD2 (6 bases). The CDR3 is made up of 13 amino acids. In germline, CDR1 is SGHRS, CDR2 YFSETQ. V gave up 7 bases and J gave up 4 bases, with 11 bases separating them. The CDR3 bases are TGCGCCAGCCGTGAGGGAGGCACCGGGGAGCTGTTTTTT. Its protein product is CASREGGTGELFF. The full variable domain, with the rest looked up from reference TRBV5-1 and TRBJ2-2, is KAGVTQTPRYLIKTRGQQVTLSCSPISGHRSVSWYQQTPGQGLQFLFEYFSETQRNKGNFPGRFSGRQFSNSRSEMNVSTLELGDSALYLCASREGGTGELFFGEGSRLTVL.

The gene calls are TRBV19 and TRBJ2-1; D might be TRBD2 (6 bases). Germline assignment: CDR1 LNHDA and CDR2 SQIVND (reference sequence). This CDR3 is 16 amino acids long. Trimming left V 1 base short and J 2 bases short, with 12 bases between. The CDR3 sequence: CASSIGAGWAYNEQFF. The CDR3 DNA is TGTGCCAGTAGTATAGGGGCGGGATGGGCCTACAATGAGCAGTTCTTC.

The genes are TRBV9 and TRBJ2-2; no reliable D call. Trimming shortened V by 3 bases and J by 4 bases, and 4 bases separated the two germline ends. CDR1 SGDLS and CDR2 YYNGEE come from the germline V gene. The CDR3 extends over 12 amino acids. CDR3 nucleotides: TGTGCCAGCAGCGCCATCACCGGGGAGCTGTTTTTT. Residues: CASSAITGELFF.

V usage is TRBV30 and J usage is TRBJ1-5; D gene uncertain. Germline loops: CDR1 GTSNPN, CDR2 SVGIG (reference sequence). There are 14 residues in the CDR3. V lost 0 bases and J 4 bases, leaving 10 bases between the germline ends. Written as DNA, the CDR3 is TGTGCCTGGAGTGTCGGGTCTATTAATCAGCCCCAGCATTTT. Translation: CAWSVGSINQPQHF.

V and J are TRBV7-8 and TRBJ1-1; 8 bases agree with TRBD1. Germline lookup yields CDR1 SGHVS and CDR2 FQNEAQ. The CDR3 contains 16 residues. The V segment lost 3 bases and the J segment 0 bases; nucleotides outside the gene matches: 6. The DNA for the CDR3 is TGTGCCAGCAGCTTCATACAGGGGGAGATGAACACTGAAGCTTTCTTT. This codes for CASSFIQGEMNTEAFF.

The chain employs TRBV11-1 and TRBJ2-1; 15 bases map to TRBD2. CDR1 SGHAT and CDR2 FQDESV come from the germline V gene (reference sequence). This CDR3 spans 16 amino acids. V dropped 5 bases and J dropped 12; count of bases not matched to a gene: 11. The CDR3 DNA follows: TGTGCCAGCAGCCAAGGACTAGCGGGAGGGCGGAGGGGGCAGTTCTTC. Residues: CASSQGLAGGRRGQFF.

The chain employs TRBV2 and TRBJ2-3, with TRBD2 matching over 7 bases. V was pared by 4 bases and J by 3 bases, with 7 bases of the junction left unmatched. Germline CDR1 is SNHLY and CDR2 is FYNNEI. This CDR3 has 15 amino acids. The CDR3 loop is CASSGWGGDTDTQYF. In DNA form, the CDR3 reads TGTGCCAGCAGTGGGTGGGGGGGAGATACAGATACGCAGTATTTT.